Listed below are T cell receptor beta chains from one sample, sequenced in a study of blood T cell repertoires in COVID-19. Assay: immunoSEQ multiplex PCR; the TCRdb copy retains only in-frame clones and omits some. The sample includes approximately 77,000 clones, approximately 80% seen only once; the top ten take approximately 20%. Sample: peripheral blood. All receptors come from a woman aged 60 to 75 with acute or convalescent COVID-19. CDR3s include the opening cysteine and the closing phenylalanine or tryptophan. Fields, in order: D gene, clone size, V gene, J gene, CDR3 protein, CDR3 DNA. A D gene is named only where the DNA matches it firmly. Not all rows give a size; the values are once, few, many and, for expanded clones, a class.

TRBD2,.,TRBV19,TRBJ2-2,CASTRASGGATNTGELFF,TGTGCCAGTACTAGGGCTAGCGGGGGCGCTACGAACACCGGGGAGCTGTTTTTT
TRBD1,.,TRBV7-3,TRBJ1-2,CASSFSRDSYGYTF,TGTGCCAGCAGCTTCTCCCGGGACAGCTATGGCTACACCTTC
TRBD1,.,TRBV23-1,TRBJ2-3,CASSPRGRGQGTDTQYF,TGCGCCAGCAGTCCGCGTGGACGGGGACAGGGCACAGATACGCAGTATTTT
.,.,TRBV7-7,TRBJ2-5,CASSLEGLRDRETQYF,TGTGCTAGCAGCTTAGAAGGCCTCAGGGATCGGGAGACCCAGTACTTC
.,.,TRBV2,TRBJ1-5,CASTLYRSNQPQHF,TGTGCCAGCACCTTGTACAGGAGCAATCAGCCCCAGCATTTT
TRBD1,.,TRBV9,TRBJ2-2,CASSVATGGFAGELFF,TGTGCCAGCAGCGTAGCAACAGGGGGCTTCGCCGGGGAGCTGTTTTTT
TRBD1,.,TRBV28,TRBJ2-4,CASSSSPGTGRGDIQYF,TGTGCCAGCAGTTCATCTCCTGGGACAGGGAGAGGTGACATTCAGTACTTC
TRBD1,.,TRBV9,TRBJ2-5,CASSVEAGGSLETQYF,TGTGCCAGCAGCGTAGAGGCAGGGGGCTCATTGGAGACCCAGTACTTC
.,few,TRBV6-4,TRBJ2-7,CASSDSNTGFDEQYF,TGTGCCAGCAGTGACTCGAATACAGGGTTCGACGAGCAGTACTTC
.,.,TRBV6-1,TRBJ1-4,CASSELIRGGTNEKLFF,TGTGCCAGCAGTGAACTGATAAGGGGGGGCACTAATGAAAAACTGTTTTTT
.,.,TRBV19,TRBJ2-6,CASSINTVSPGANVLTF,TGTGCCAGTAGTATAAACACAGTCAGCCCTGGGGCCAACGTCCTGACTTTC
.,once,TRBV4-3,TRBJ1-1,CASSQDRIGGGTEAFF,TGCGCCAGCAGCCAAGATCGGATAGGAGGTGGCACTGAAGCTTTCTTT
TRBD1,once,TRBV5-1,TRBJ1-1,CASSPGQMNTEAFF,TGCGCCAGCAGCCCGGGACAGATGAACACTGAAGCTTTCTTT
.,.,TRBV5-1,TRBJ1-3,CASSLQGLGNTIYF,TGCGCCAGCAGCTTACAGGGCCTTGGAAACACCATATATTTT
.,.,TRBV4-1,TRBJ1-2,CASRAGGGDGDGYTF,TGCGCCAGCAGGGCCGGGGGAGGGGATGGAGATGGCTACACCTTC
.,many,TRBV5-4,TRBJ1-2,CASSLDRQRVNYGYTF,TGTGCCAGCAGCTTAGATCGACAGCGGGTTAACTATGGCTACACCTTC
TRBD1,.,TRBV19,TRBJ1-6,CASSTTGGLNSPLHF,TGTGCCAGTAGTACGACAGGGGGCCTTAATTCACCCCTCCACTTT
.,once,TRBV10-2,TRBJ1-6,CASSPGTRSPLHF,TGCGCCAGCAGCCCCGGGACACGTTCACCCCTCCACTTT
.,.,TRBV4-3,TRBJ2-7,CASSQGRGEPYEQYF,TGCGCCAGCAGCCAAGGGCGGGGTGAGCCCTACGAGCAGTACTTC
.,few,TRBV18,TRBJ2-3,CASSPQGTDTQYF,TGTGCCAGCTCACCGCAGGGCACAGATACGCAGTATTTT
.,once,TRBV2,TRBJ2-1,CASSENRGGNEQFF,TGTGCCAGCAGTGAAAACAGGGGGGGGAATGAGCAGTTCTTC
.,.,TRBV2,TRBJ1-2,CASSSLSSNYGYTF,TGTGCCAGCAGTTCCCTTTCTTCTAACTATGGCTACACCTTC
.,.,TRBV19,TRBJ1-1,CASSIGQANTEAFF,TGTGCCAGTAGTATAGGACAGGCCAACACTGAAGCTTTCTTT
TRBD1,medium-sized,TRBV7-3,TRBJ2-1,CASSFGQGTYNEQFF,TGTGCCAGCAGCTTCGGACAGGGAACCTACAATGAGCAGTTCTTC
.,.,TRBV5-6,TRBJ2-7,CASSLYYEQYF,TGTGCCAGCAGCCTTTACTACGAGCAGTACTTC
TRBD2,.,TRBV9,TRBJ2-5,CASSVEASGGLETQYF,TGTGCCAGCAGCGTAGAGGCCAGCGGGGGTTTGGAGACCCAGTACTTC
.,once,TRBV6-1,TRBJ1-3,CASSEAGGSGNTIYF,TGTGCCAGCAGTGAAGCCGGGGGCTCTGGAAACACCATATATTTT